The source of this T cell receptor beta chain is a study of T cell repertoires in cytomegalovirus infection. TCRdb re-analysed the reads in MiXCR, keeping a single row per CDR3 protein. The data show hundreds of thousands of distinct CDR3 sequences, roughly 30% seen once. Relative to its sample, this clonotype is medium-sized. No antigen is known for it. Germline V gives CDR1 MDHEN, CDR2 SYDVKM. V lost 5 bases, J lost 0 bases, and 0 bases stayed unmatched. The CDR3 is made up of 15 amino acids. The V and J genes are TRBV28 and TRBJ2-6, with TRBD1 matching 8 bases. The receptor's source is a human donor in good health (CMV status not recorded). Some clones in this sample may be carry-over from other donors' samples. The material was cultured CD8+ T cells from PBMCs, obtained from culture after CMV antigen stimulation. For the CDR3, the DNA is TGTGCCAGCAGTCAGGGGGCCTCTGGGGCCAACGTCCTGACTTTC. Translating it yields CASSQGASGANVLTF.